This T cell receptor (beta chain) was identified in a study of CD8 T cells in Susac syndrome (dated by TCRdb to between 2017 and 2020). Broadly, across the study: Whether CD8+ T cell activation and differentiation in Susac syndrome was antigen driven was tested using repertoire sequencing. Here is what the overall study found, with its caveats: The number of individuals in the TCR sequencing and HLA analysis was recognized as being relatively small.

Regarding this clonotype: Its recognized antigen is unknown. The input lacks base qualities; no much larger clone sits a single base away.

Peripheral blood CD8+ and CD4+ T cells from healthy donors, Susac syndrome patients and multiple sclerosis patients were profiled using high-throughput TCR beta sequencing. The healthy donors served as controls matched for age and sex. Bulk CD8+ and CD4+ T cells were purified by magnetic negative isolation, while CD8+ TEMRA cells were enriched using FACS. Blood was collected in EDTA tubes and processed within 24 hours, with PBMCs isolated through density gradient centrifugation. PBMCs destined for TCR sequencing were cryopreserved in liquid nitrogen and later thawed in a 37 °C water bath. The sorted or isolated CD4+, CD8+ and CD8+ TEMRA cells reached a purity of at least 90%. The V and J ends are trimmed by 2 bases and 6 bases, leaving 13 bases between them. CDR1 LNHNV and CDR2 YYDKDF are derived from the germline V gene (reference sequence). Inclusive of the bounding cysteine and phenylalanine, the CDR3 is 15 residues long. Only the CDR3 region is kept as DNA, spanning 45 bases read in frame from base 1.

RNA was extracted using the RNeasy kit, and roughly 0.45 to 1 microgram was reverse transcribed with random hexamers. The immunoSEQ multiplex PCR assay, covering 54 Vbeta and 13 Jbeta segments, was used to amplify TCR beta CDR3 regions. To correct PCR amplification bias, a synthetic template baseline was used for both primer optimization and computational correction. Per the source publication's procedure: Reads were annotated to V, D and J genes per IMGT and analyzed with immunoSEQ Analyzer, keeping only productive sequences. To calculate clonality, Shannon entropy was normalized by log2 of the number of productive unique sequences and then subtracted from one. Public and private clones were assessed among the 100 most prevalent clones of each patient and control. Clones were defined as Susac-specific if absent from the healthy and MS cohorts, from 900 to 1,200 published viral clones and from other ImmuneACCESS disease sequences. TCRdb reprocessed the public reads (quality trimming at Q25 with fastp, clone calling with MiXCR) and kept in-frame beta chains. Each record represents a unique CDR3 protein, reported with the most common genes and DNA among its rows. TCRdb's processing, not the authors', yielded these V and J calls. This sample lists more than 150,000 distinct CDR3 sequences; 90% to 95% were detected once. Around 0.14% of the sample belongs to the ten largest clones.

The V gene is TRBV15 and the J gene is TRBJ1-4; the D gene is possibly TRBD1, with 6 bases matching. The receptor was derived from a human donor in good health. The sequenced sample consisted of CD4+ T cells from PBMCs. The nucleotide sequence is given as TGTGCCACCAGCAGATCCCGGGGGCGACATGAAAAACTGTTTTTT. The encoded protein is CATSRSRGRHEKLFF.